A single sample is the source of the 12 T cell receptor beta chains below, sequenced in a study of T cells after yellow fever vaccination. TCRdb redid the calling of the 5' RACE reads with MiXCR, one entry per CDR3 protein. The profile shows about 340,000 distinct CDR3 sequences, approximately 12% of them singletons. This material consisted of CD4+ T cells sorted from PBMCs, taken 15 days after the yellow fever booster vaccination. These TCRs come from a young man who received the YFV17D yellow fever vaccine.

The rearrangement uses TRBV6-1 and TRBJ1-1; no definite D call. In germline, CDR1 is MNHNS, CDR2 SASEGT. The CDR3 contains 13 residues. Trimming took off 5 bases at V and 4 bases at J, with 11 bases between the two ends. CDR3 coding DNA: TGTGCCAGCAGTCCCCGGAATCCCACTGAAGCTTTCTTT. Translating it yields CASSPRNPTEAFF.

Worth noting for this clonotype: One junction end disagrees with the germline gene, perhaps due to a read error. CDR3 sequence (DNA): TGCGCCAGCAGCGAAGACTACTCCGGGACAGGGGGCGAGCAGTACTTC. Translated: CASSEDYSGTGGEQYF. The V gene is TRBV4-3, the J gene TRBJ2-7, with 11 positions matching TRBD1. Per the germline V gene, CDR1 is LGHNA and CDR2 is YSLEER. The CDR3 spans 16 residues.

The rearrangement joins TRBV11-1 to TRBJ2-2; D unclear. Trimming pared 4 bases from V and 0 bases from J, leaving 18 bases between. The CDR3 has 18 amino acids. The germline V gene encodes CDR1 SGHAT and CDR2 FQDESV (reference sequence). CDR3: CASSYTLLGSANTGELFF. The CDR3 DNA reads as TGTGCCAGCAGCTACACTCTCCTGGGATCCGCGAACACCGGGGAGCTGTTTTTT.

This clonotype was counted only a few times. The chain couples TRBV7-2 to TRBJ1-2, with D uncertain. The CDR3 has 14 residues. V gave up 1 base and J gave up 1 base, with 7 bases separating them. CDR1 is SGHTA, CDR2 FQGNSA, per germline. CDR3 in DNA: TGTGCCAGCAGCTTAGGAGGGCATAACTATGGCTACACCTTC. Its translation: CASSLGGHNYGYTF.

In this sample, this clonotype turned up a few times. This chain joins TRBV9 and TRBJ2-7; maybe TRBD2 (5 bases). Germline V gene sequence: CDR1 SGDLS, CDR2 YYNGEE. V lost 0 bases and J lost 0, with 10 bases in between. The CDR3 spans 15 residues. The CDR3 is CASSVETGFSYEQYF. The CDR3 coding sequence is TGTGCCAGCAGCGTAGAGACGGGATTCTCCTACGAGCAGTACTTC.

CDR3 amino acids: CASSFNFHNEQFF. The CDR3 DNA is TGTGCCAGCAGCTTTAATTTCCACAATGAGCAGTTCTTC. The genes are TRBV7-2 and TRBJ2-1; D gene ambiguous. The CDR3 covers 13 residues. Germline V gene lookup returns CDR1 SGHTA and CDR2 FQGNSA. V was pared by 3 bases and J by 5 bases, with 8 bases between.

This clonotype appeared a few times. This chain connects TRBV12-3 or TRBV12-4 to TRBJ2-3; D unclear. Deletions cut 6 bases from V and 4 bases from J, with 11 bases between. This CDR3 comprises 13 residues. In nucleotides, the CDR3 is TGTGCCAGCAGGACGACCGGCGCAGATACGCAGTATTTT. Its protein is CASRTTGADTQYF.

The rearrangement uses TRBV6-5 and TRBJ2-3; 8 positions match TRBD2. Germline V CDR1 and CDR2: MNHEY, SVGAGI. V lost 8 bases and J lost 6; bases outside the gene matches: 7. The CDR3 length is 13 residues. CDR3 DNA: TGTGCCAGCGGACGGGGGGGATCGGATACGCAGTATTTT. Translation gives CASGRGGSDTQYF.

The chain is built from TRBV12-3 or TRBV12-4 and TRBJ1-2; D gene unclear. The CDR3 runs 14 residues. The V gene lost 3 bases and the J gene lost 4 bases, with 12 bases spanning the gap. CDR3 residues: CASSFSSGIYGYTF. CDR3 DNA: TGTGCCAGCAGTTTTAGCAGCGGAATCTATGGCTACACCTTC.

This clonotype turned up a few times. The chain is built from TRBV7-9 and TRBJ2-4; D is tentatively TRBD1 or TRBD2 (5 bases each). Trimming stripped 5 bases from V and 5 bases from J, with 22 bases between. The CDR3 extends over 17 amino acids. Germline CDR1 reads SEHNR; CDR2 reads FQNEAQ (reference sequence). The CDR3 coding sequence is TGTGCCAGCAGCCCTACGAACGGGGCCCAACGGGAAAACATTCAGTACTTC. This gives the protein CASSPTNGAQRENIQYF. Supplemented by reference TRBV7-9 and TRBJ2-4, the full variable domain reads DTGVSQNPRHKITKRGQNVTFRCDPISEHNRLYWYRQTLGQGPEFLTYFQNEAQLEKSRLLSDRFSAERPKGSFSTLEIQRTEQGDSAMYLCASSPTNGAQRENIQYFGAGTRLSVL.

This chain uses TRBV4-2 with TRBJ1-5, with TRBD1 matching 7 bases. Looked up from germline, CDR1 is LGHNA and CDR2 is YNFKEQ. This CDR3 is 15 amino acids long. The J segment lost 5 bases and the V segment lost 0 bases, leaving 4 bases of the junction unmatched. The DNA of the CDR3 is TGTGCCAGCAGCCAAGATGGACAGGAGGATCAGCCCCAGCATTTT. Its translation: CASSQDGQEDQPQHF.

The chain combines TRBV6-1 with TRBJ2-3; a weak D match, TRBD2 (7 bases). Between the trimmed V and J ends, which lost 6 bases and 4 bases, there was a span of 14 bases. In germline, CDR1 is MNHNS, CDR2 SASEGT. The CDR3 consists of 14 residues. CDR3 sequence reads: CASSGGRAADTQYF. The CDR3 DNA sequence: TGTGCCAGCAGCGGGGGGCGTGCGGCAGATACGCAGTATTTT.